These 27 T cell receptor beta chains share one sample of origin, sequenced in a study of T cells in Graves' hyperthyroidism and ophthalmopathy (dated by TCRdb to between 2017 and 2020). Preparation of the library involved multiplex PCR. The run used an Illumina HiSeq 2000. The TCR beta CDR3 regions were amplified from RNA transcripts. A first-round RT-PCR of the TCR CDR3 used the HTBI primer set with the Qiagen OneStep RT-PCR kit. TCRdb's own reprocessing of the public reads used fastp at Q25 and MiXCR and kept productive beta chains. All rows with the same CDR3 protein become a single entry with the most common DNA and genes. The sample has some 530,000 distinct CDR3 sequences on record, roughly 22% of them singletons. The ten top clones hold approximately 54% of the sample. Sequencing was carried out using blood. The receptors here all came from a woman in her seventies with Graves' ophthalmopathy.

This clonotype was observed at least ten times. The chain has TRBV27 and TRBJ2-3; D unresolved. Germline V lookup: CDR1 MNHEY, CDR2 SMNVEV (reference sequence). The CDR3 runs to 13 residues. V was cut by 6 bases and J by 6 bases, with 13 bases left in between. The CDR3 reads CASSHPPPDTQYF. CDR3 DNA: TGTGCCAGCAGCCACCCCCCGCCGGATACGCAGTATTTT.

This chain connects TRBV7-2 to TRBJ2-2; D is undetermined. The CDR3 is made up of 14 amino acids. Trimming removed 2 bases from V and 5 bases from J, with 9 bases in between. Germline V gene sequence: CDR1 SGHTA, CDR2 FQGNSA. The CDR3 protein is CASSLSRQTGELFF. The CDR3 DNA reads as TGTGCCAGCAGCTTATCTAGACAAACCGGGGAGCTGTTTTTT.

As for this clonotype: This may come from a read error, since a much larger clone is one base off. The V and J genes are TRBV12-3 or TRBV12-4 and TRBJ2-1; D could derive from TRBD1 or TRBD2 (5 bases each). The CDR3 covers 14 residues. Written as DNA, the CDR3 is TGTACCAGCGGTCGTGTGGGGCACTACAATGAGCAGTTCTTC. Protein: CTSGRVGHYNEQFF.

V and J are TRBV12-3 or TRBV12-4 and TRBJ2-1; 9 bases are a match to TRBD2. This CDR3 spans 15 amino acids. Trimming took 8 bases from V and 5 from J; bases not matched to a gene: 10. The CDR3 loop is CASAGPAGGHNEQFF. The CDR3 region has the DNA TGTGCCAGCGCTGGTCCAGCGGGGGGCCACAATGAGCAGTTCTTC.

The rearrangement uses TRBV6-1 and TRBJ1-6; D unresolved. Germline CDR1 MNHNS, CDR2 SASEGT. This CDR3 region has 13 residues. V shed 7 bases and J shed 7 bases, with 11 bases lying between them. CDR3 in amino acids: CASKGLGNSPLHF. The DNA for the CDR3 is TGTGCCAGCAAGGGTCTTGGCAATTCACCCCTCCACTTT.

The chain recombines TRBV7-2 with TRBJ2-7; TRBD2 aligns across 8 bases. The length of the CDR3 is 14 residues. V gave up 8 bases and J gave up 7 bases; unmatched junction bases: 13. Germline V gene lookup returns CDR1 SGHTA and CDR2 FQGNSA. The chain's CDR3 is CASSRTSRSSEQYF. The CDR3 DNA sequence: TGTGCCAGCTCCCGGACTAGCAGGTCTAGTGAGCAGTACTTC.

This clonotype was observed a few times. This chain joins TRBV30 and TRBJ1-2, with D perhaps TRBD1 (6 bases). CDR3 size: 13 residues. The germline V gene encodes CDR1 GTSNPN and CDR2 SVGIG (reference sequence). V was clipped by 4 bases and J by 2 bases, with 11 bases between them. Written as DNA, the CDR3 is TGTGCCTGGACGGGGGGGACAAACTATGGCTACACCTTC. Encoded protein: CAWTGGTNYGYTF.

This clonotype was observed a few times. The chain is built from TRBV6-1 and TRBJ2-2; D possibly corresponds to TRBD1 (5 bases). Trimming left V 4 bases short and J 2 bases short, with 20 bases between. The CDR3 is 18 residues long. CDR1 and CDR2 from the germline V gene are MNHNS and SASEGT. CDR3 region: CASSGRAGHGFNTGELFF. The CDR3 nucleotides are TGTGCCAGCAGTGGAAGGGCCGGACATGGGTTTAACACCGGGGAGCTGTTTTTT.

This clonotype was counted many times. V is TRBV11-2 and J is TRBJ2-5; no reliable D call. The CDR3 extends over 11 amino acids. The V and J ends lost 5 bases and 3 bases respectively, with 4 bases between them. Looked up from germline, CDR1 is SGHAT and CDR2 is FQNNGV. For the CDR3, the DNA is TGTGCCAGCAGCACGAAAGAGACCCAGTACTTC. It encodes CASSTKETQYF.

At least ten counts were recorded for this clonotype. The chain carries TRBV2 and TRBJ2-7; D gene ambiguous. Trimming stripped 4 bases from V and 4 bases from J, with 14 bases between. Germline V gene sequence: CDR1 SNHLY, CDR2 FYNNEI. This CDR3 spans 14 amino acids. The CDR3 here is CASSVSGQGYEQYF. CDR3 coding DNA: TGTGCCAGCAGTGTCTCGGGCCAAGGGTACGAGCAGTACTTC.

On this clonotype: Since a much larger clone is just one base distant, this may be a read error. The CDR3 ends on some other residue instead of the conserved phenylalanine or tryptophan, so this is likely a read error. The CDR3 nucleotides read TGTGCCAGCAGGGAGGGACCCTACACCGGGGAGCTGTTTCTT. Its protein is CASREGPYTGELFL. This chain joins TRBV12-3 or TRBV12-4 and TRBJ2-2; a possible D gene is TRBD2 (6 bases). Trimming shortened V by 6 bases and J by 3 bases, and 11 bases separated the two germline ends. The CDR3 runs to 14 residues.

This rearrangement joins TRBV19 to TRBJ1-2; weak D call: TRBD1 (5 bases). Per germline, CDR1 LNHDA and CDR2 SQIVND (reference sequence). Between the trimmed V and J ends, which lost 5 bases and 8 bases, there was a span of 21 bases. The CDR3 length is 15 residues. The CDR3 spells CASSGARGPSVGYTF. The CDR3 region has the DNA TGTGCCAGTAGTGGAGCAAGGGGACCCTCTGTCGGCTACACCTTC. The whole variable domain, filled in from reference TRBV19 and TRBJ1-2, reads DGGITQSPKYLFRKEGQNVTLSCEQNLNHDAMYWYRQDPGQGLRLIYYSQIVNDFQKGDIAEGYSVSREKKESFPLTVTSAQKNPTAFYLCASSGARGPSVGYTFGSGTRLTVV.

This clonotype was observed a handful of times. This chain uses TRBV9 with TRBJ1-6, with 8 bases aligning to TRBD1. Trimming took 3 bases from V and 8 from J; bases not matched to a gene: 7. In germline, CDR1 is SGDLS, CDR2 YYNGEE. CDR3 size: 15 residues. CDR3 sequence reads: CASSATGARDSPLHF. CDR3 nucleotide sequence: TGTGCCAGCAGCGCGACAGGGGCAAGGGATTCACCCCTCCACTTT.

The chain is built from TRBV2 and TRBJ1-1; D unclear. This CDR3 region has 13 residues. The V end was cut by 9 bases, the J end by 0 bases, with 11 bases between. The germline V gene encodes CDR1 SNHLY and CDR2 FYNNEI. This chain's CDR3 is CASLPLMNTEAFF. CDR3 DNA sequence: TGTGCCAGTCTACCCCTAATGAACACTGAAGCTTTCTTT.

This clonotype was seen a few times. This CDR3 reads CATTQGNYGYTF. In DNA form, the CDR3 reads TGTGCCACGACCCAGGGTAACTATGGCTACACCTTC. V is TRBV19 and J is TRBJ1-2; D may be TRBD1 (5 bases). The germline V and J ends were trimmed by 10 bases and 1 base, with 10 bases remaining between them. There are 12 residues in the CDR3. Germline V gives CDR1 LNHDA, CDR2 SQIVND (reference sequence).

This clonotype appeared many times. The chain employs TRBV20-1 and TRBJ1-1, with unresolved D. The V end lost 3 bases, the J end lost 7 bases, and 12 bases lay between the germline ends. This CDR3 is built from 12 residues. Germline values: CDR1 DFQATT, CDR2 SNEGSKA (reference sequence). The CDR3 is CSARRQPSEAFF. Written as DNA, the CDR3 is TGCAGTGCTAGGAGGCAGCCAAGTGAAGCTTTCTTT.

This clonotype showed up just once. This sequence joins TRBV19 and TRBJ1-2, with a weak D call TRBD1 (6 bases). Trimming took 4 bases from V and 7 from J, leaving 10 bases between them. CDR3 length: 12 residues. Per the germline V gene, CDR1 is LNHDA and CDR2 is SQIVND (reference sequence). CDR3 sequence reads: CASSRTTGGYTF. Here the CDR3 DNA reads TGTGCCAGTAGTAGGACGACAGGTGGCTACACCTTC.

This rearrangement joins TRBV7-2 to TRBJ1-5; maybe TRBD1 (5 bases). The germline V and J ends were trimmed by 0 bases and 2 bases, with 14 bases remaining between them. Germline loops: CDR1 SGHTA, CDR2 FQGNSA. The CDR3 runs 17 residues. The CDR3 protein is CASSLAGGGVGNQPQHF. CDR3 in DNA: TGTGCCAGCAGCTTAGCCGGGGGGGGGGTTGGCAATCAGCCCCAGCATTTT. Looking up the rest from reference TRBV7-2 and TRBJ1-5 gives the full variable domain: GAGVSQSPSNKVTEKGKDVELRCDPISGHTALYWYRQSLGQGLEFLIYFQGNSAPDKSGLPSDRFSAERTGGSVSTLTIQRTQQEDSAVYLCASSLAGGGVGNQPQHFGDGTRLSIL.

The chain recombines TRBV6-4 with TRBJ1-2, with TRBD1 matching over 10 bases. V lost 1 base to trimming and J lost 6 bases; unmatched junction nucleotides: 8. Germline CDR1 and CDR2: MRHNA and SNTAGT. The CDR3 runs 16 residues. CDR3 amino acids: CASSDFLFDRGHGYTF. The CDR3, as DNA: TGTGCCAGCAGTGACTTTCTCTTTGACAGGGGGCATGGCTACACCTTC.

The gene calls are TRBV6-2 or TRBV6-3 and TRBJ2-6; no reliable D call. V lost 0 bases to trimming and J lost 0 bases, with 15 bases between them. This CDR3 is built from 19 residues. Per germline, CDR1 MNHEY and CDR2 SVGEGT. The CDR3 reads CASSYSGGRWGSGANVLTF. CDR3 bases: TGTGCCAGCAGTTACTCGGGTGGCAGGTGGGGCTCTGGGGCCAACGTCCTGACTTTC.

This chain connects TRBV27 to TRBJ2-7, with no clear D. Trimming took off 3 bases at V and 7 bases at J, with 10 bases between the two ends. The germline V gene encodes CDR1 MNHEY and CDR2 SMNVEV (reference sequence). The CDR3 extends over 12 amino acids. The CDR3 DNA reads TGTGCCAGCAGTTTTTACCCAGGAGAGCAGTACTTC. Translated: CASSFYPGEQYF.

This clonotype was seen repeatedly, ten times or more. The J gene is TRBJ2-1, the V gene TRBV2, with TRBD2 matching 11 bases. From germline, CDR1 is SNHLY and CDR2 FYNNEI. The CDR3 sequence is 15 residues long. V shed 4 bases, J shed 4 bases, and the junction held 3 bases outside the gene matches. CDR3: CASSVTSGGYNEQFF. CDR3 nucleotide sequence: TGTGCCAGCAGTGTAACTAGCGGGGGTTACAATGAGCAGTTCTTC. Using reference TRBV2 and TRBJ2-1 for the parts outside the CDR3, the full variable domain is EPEVTQTPSHQVTQMGQEVILRCVPISNHLYFYWYRQILGQKVEFLVSFYNNEISEKSEIFDDQFSVERPDGSNFTLKIRSTKLEDSAMYFCASSVTSGGYNEQFFGPGTRLTVL.

This clonotype appeared many times. The V and J genes are TRBV2 and TRBJ1-5, with D tentatively TRBD1 (5 bases). Germline CDR1 is SNHLY and CDR2 is FYNNEI. V shed 4 bases and J shed 4 bases, with 14 bases lying between them. The CDR3 is 15 amino acids. Written as DNA, the CDR3 is TGTGCCAGCAGTGGTGGGGCTTCACGAAATCAGCCCCAGCATTTT. This translates into CASSGGASRNQPQHF.

In its sample, this clonotype was seen a few times. V usage is TRBV30 and J usage is TRBJ1-5, with TRBD1 identical over 9 bases. The CDR3 spans 17 residues. Germline V CDR1 and CDR2: GTSNPN, SVGIG (reference sequence). Trimming cost V 0 bases and J 6 bases; bases outside gene matches: 12. The CDR3 loop reads CAWSVPGQGKDRQPQHF. The CDR3 DNA reads as TGTGCCTGGAGTGTCCCGGGACAGGGTAAGGATCGTCAGCCCCAGCATTTT. Combining the CDR3 with reference TRBV30 and TRBJ1-5 gives the whole variable domain SQTIHQWPATLVQPVGSPLSLECTVEGTSNPNLYWYRQAAGRGLQLLFYSVGIGQISSEVPQNLSASRPQDRQFILSSKKLLLSDSGFYLCAWSVPGQGKDRQPQHFGDGTRLSIL.

This clonotype appeared many times. V is TRBV28 and J is TRBJ2-1, with 7 bases aligning to TRBD2. V gave up 2 bases and J gave up 5 bases; unmatched junction bases: 3. CDR1 MDHEN and CDR2 SYDVKM come from the germline V gene. This CDR3 is 14 amino acids long. CDR3: CASSLAGEDNEQFF. CDR3 in DNA: TGTGCCAGCAGTTTAGCGGGGGAAGACAATGAGCAGTTCTTC.

This clonotype was counted many times. The chain combines TRBV28 with TRBJ2-3; 10 bases agree with TRBD2. Germline CDR1 reads MDHEN; CDR2 reads SYDVKM. The CDR3 is 16 residues long. Trimming removed 3 bases from V and 2 bases from J; junction bases left unmatched: 5. The CDR3 here is CASSFRLAGATDTQYF. In DNA, the CDR3 is TGTGCCAGCAGTTTTAGACTAGCGGGCGCCACAGATACGCAGTATTTT.

This clonotype is a singleton in its sample. The CDR3 region has the DNA TGTGCCAGCAGAGATGCGCCCTACGAGCAGTACTTC. This gives the protein CASRDAPYEQYF. The J gene is TRBJ2-7, the V gene TRBV2, with D uncertain. Trimming shortened V by 6 bases and J by 2 bases, and 8 bases separated the two germline ends. CDR1 SNHLY and CDR2 FYNNEI come from the germline V gene. CDR3 length equals 12 residues. The full variable domain, with the rest looked up from reference TRBV2 and TRBJ2-7, is EPEVTQTPSHQVTQMGQEVILRCVPISNHLYFYWYRQILGQKVEFLVSFYNNEISEKSEIFDDQFSVERPDGSNFTLKIRSTKLEDSAMYFCASRDAPYEQYFGPGTRLTVT.